The 5 T cell receptor beta chains below come from one sample, sequenced in a study of T cell responses to AZD1222 COVID-19 vaccine. Clones were read by immunoSEQ multiplex PCR, and TCRdb kept only the in-frame ones, dropping some. Of 110,000 to 150,000 clones in the sample, over 75% were seen once. The material was peripheral blood, obtained on day 0 of AZD1222 vaccination. These receptors came from an adult in good health.

This clone was picked up a small number of times. This sequence joins TRBV6-5 and TRBJ2-7, with TRBD1 matching over 7 bases. CDR3 length: 13 residues. V dropped 9 bases and J dropped 0; count of bases not matched to a gene: 5. Germline-derived CDR1 and CDR2 are MNHEY and SVGAGI. Written as DNA, the CDR3 is TGTGCCAGTGAGGGGGCTTACTCCTACGAGCAGTACTTC. Its translation: CASEGAYSYEQYF.

V is TRBV15 and J is TRBJ2-5, with D uncertain. V was pared by 1 base and J by 3 bases, with 9 bases between. Germline CDR1 reads LNHNV; CDR2 reads YYDKDF (reference sequence). There are 14 residues in the CDR3. The CDR3 here is CATSRAGGKETQYF. The CDR3 DNA sequence: TGTGCCACCAGCAGAGCAGGCGGAAAAGAGACCCAGTACTTC.

V and J are TRBV21-1 and TRBJ2-1; TRBD2, as called in the table, went unchecked against the DNA. TRBV21-1 is noted as a pseudogene. The CDR3 extends over 13 amino acids. The CDR3 protein is CASSGGSQREQFF. The CDR3 coding sequence is TGTGCCAGCAGCGGCGGGTCGCAACGTGAGCAGTTCTTC.

The genes are TRBV5-1 and TRBJ2-7; D remains ambiguous. Trimming left V 5 bases short and J 9 bases short, with 15 bases between. The CDR3 sequence is 12 residues long. Germline V gene lookup returns CDR1 SGHRS and CDR2 YFSETQ. CDR3 region: CASRAALGGQYF. CDR3 nucleotides: TGCGCCAGCAGGGCGGCCCTTGGTGGGCAGTACTTC. Full variable domain (remainder filled in from reference TRBV5-1 and TRBJ2-7): KAGVTQTPRYLIKTRGQQVTLSCSPISGHRSVSWYQQTPGQGLQFLFEYFSETQRNKGNFPGRFSGRQFSNSRSEMNVSTLELGDSALYLCASRAALGGQYFGPGTRLTVT.

The chain combines TRBV5-1 with TRBJ1-5; 8 bases fit TRBD1. The CDR3 covers 14 residues. Germline values: CDR1 SGHRS, CDR2 YFSETQ. V was clipped by 0 bases and J by 6 bases; unmatched bases: 2. In nucleotides, the CDR3 is TGCGCCAGCAGCTTGGATACAGGGGGTCAGCCCCAGCATTTT. Its translation is CASSLDTGGQPQHF.